The 18 T cell receptor beta chains below all came from one sample that was sequenced in a study of CD8+ T cells in alopecia areata. cDNA serving as the sequencing template came from extracted, reverse transcribed RNA. The protocol was immunoSEQ multiplex PCR, while the TCRdb copy is restricted to in-frame clones and leaves out a portion. The repertoire includes about 290,000 clones, 58% of them detected once, and approximately 2% sits in the top ten. Treatment noted: oral pan-JAK inhibitor, 5-10 mg twice daily. This material consisted of CD4+ T cells sorted from blood, taken at week 24, from a patient treated with tofacitinib. The receptors originated from a human donor with alopecia areata.

This clone has only one observation. The rearrangement uses TRBV5-4 and TRBJ2-6; tentative D call: TRBD1 (8 bases). The length of the CDR3 is 17 residues. Trimming removed 4 bases from V and 2 bases from J, with 16 bases in between. Germline V gives CDR1 SGHNT, CDR2 YYREEE (reference sequence). The CDR3: CASSVSQGGPGANVLTF. In DNA, the CDR3 is TGTGCCAGCAGCGTTTCACAGGGGGGGCCTGGGGCCAACGTCCTGACTTTC.

This sequence joins TRBV4-3 and TRBJ2-2, with D perhaps given as TRBD1 or TRBD2 (5 bases each). Germline CDR1 LGHNA, CDR2 YSLEER. The CDR3 length is 19 residues. Trimming shortened V by 0 bases and J by 0 bases, and 17 bases separated the two germline ends. As DNA, the CDR3 is TGCGCCAGCAGCCAAGATCCATTATCGGGGCTGACGAACACCGGGGAGCTGTTTTTT. Translating gives CASSQDPLSGLTNTGELFF.

V usage is TRBV5-8 and J usage is TRBJ2-5; D might be TRBD2 (5 bases). With 7 bases removed from V and 4 bases from J, the gap between germline ends came to 11 bases. Germline V lookup: CDR1 SGHTS, CDR2 YDEGEE. The CDR3 extends over 12 amino acids. CDR3 sequence (DNA): TGTGCCAGCCTCCTAGCCTCAGAGACCCAGTACTTC. Residues: CASLLASETQYF.

The chain combines TRBV7-2 with TRBJ2-5; no clear D. V lost 5 bases and J 2 bases, leaving 9 bases between the germline ends. The CDR3 has 13 residues. Germline V gene lookup returns CDR1 SGHTA and CDR2 FQGNSA. DNA of the CDR3: TGTGCCAGCAGCACCCTGGGGCAAGAGACCCAGTACTTC. Its protein is CASSTLGQETQYF.

This chain's CDR3 is CASSLRQGRRETQYF. The CDR3 nucleotides read TGTGCCAGCAGCCTTAGACAGGGGAGGAGAGAGACCCAGTACTTC. The chain recombines TRBV14 with TRBJ2-5, with 8 bases aligning to TRBD1. This CDR3 comprises 15 residues. The germline CDR1 and CDR2 sequences are SGHDN and FVKESK. J lost 4 bases, V lost 4 bases, and 8 bases had no gene match. Full variable domain (rest looked up from reference TRBV14 and TRBJ2-5): EAGVTQFPSHSVIEKGQTVTLRCDPISGHDNLYWYRRVMGKEIKFLLHFVKESKQDESGMPNNRFLAERTGGTYSTLKVQPAELEDSGVYFCASSLRQGRRETQYFGPGTRLLVL.

CDR3 in DNA: TGCGCCAGCAGTCGAAAGCCCCCTAGACCCCTCCACTTT. This codes for CASSRKPPRPLHF. The V and J genes are TRBV23-1 and TRBJ1-6, with unresolved D. TRBV23-1 is an ORF; its function is uncertain. V dropped 4 bases and J dropped 12 bases, with 13 bases sitting between them. This CDR3 spans 13 amino acids.

The chain employs TRBV7-2 and TRBJ2-3; no definite D call. The CDR3 totals 11 residues. CDR1 SGHTA and CDR2 FQGNSA come from the germline V gene. With 3 bases removed from V and 6 bases from J, the gap between germline ends came to 4 bases. DNA for the CDR3: TGTGCCAGCAGCTTGTGGGATACGCAGTATTTT. Its translation is CASSLWDTQYF.

This clone was observed a handful of times. The rearrangement joins TRBV23-1 to TRBJ2-1, with D possibly matching TRBD2 (7 bases). TRBV23-1 carries the ORF label, with uncertain function. V was shortened by 0 bases and J by 1 base, with 16 bases between the two germline ends. The CDR3 contains 18 residues. Here the CDR3 reads CASSQSRGGAGSYNEQFF. The CDR3 bases are TGCGCCAGCAGTCAATCGAGGGGGGGCGCGGGTTCCTACAATGAGCAGTTCTTC.

The rearrangement joins TRBV5-1 to TRBJ2-7; 8 bases match TRBD2. From germline, CDR1 is SGHRS and CDR2 YFSETQ. The CDR3 is made up of 14 amino acids. The junction had 9 bases not matched to a gene; V was cut back by 4 bases and J by 6 bases. The CDR3 protein is CASSVPGGLGEQYF. The CDR3 DNA reads as TGCGCCAGCAGCGTCCCGGGGGGGCTCGGCGAGCAGTACTTC.

The V call is TRBV27, the J call TRBJ1-6; D not resolved. The CDR3 runs 17 residues. Germline CDR1 is MNHEY and CDR2 is SMNVEV (reference sequence). Trimming took off 7 bases at V and 0 bases at J, with 16 bases between the two ends. Here the CDR3 reads CASTRALESSYNSPLHF. The DNA for the CDR3 is TGTGCCAGCACCCGCGCCTTGGAAAGCTCCTATAATTCACCCCTCCACTTT.

The chain joins TRBV30 to TRBJ2-6; no clear D. CDR3 length equals 13 residues. The germline V and J ends were trimmed by 0 bases and 4 bases, with 4 bases remaining between them. The germline gives CDR1 GTSNPN, CDR2 SVGIG (reference sequence). In DNA, the CDR3 is TGTGCCTGGAGTGTTACAGGGGCCAACGTCCTGACTTTC. Translating it yields CAWSVTGANVLTF.

J is TRBJ2-1 and V is TRBV6-5; 11 positions match TRBD2. CDR1 is MNHEY, CDR2 SVGAGI, per germline. After removal of 2 bases from V and 3 bases from J, the junction contained 3 bases not matched to a gene. The CDR3 is 16 residues long. The CDR3 nucleotides read TGTGCCAGCAGTTACCTCGGGACTAGCGGCTACAATGAGCAGTTCTTC. Protein: CASSYLGTSGYNEQFF.

This clone was counted a few times. Here the CDR3 reads CASSTMTGSTEAFF. The CDR3 nucleotides read TGCGCCAGCAGCACGATGACAGGGTCCACTGAAGCTTTCTTT. This chain joins TRBV5-1 and TRBJ1-1; TRBD1 matches at 7 bases. Germline V gene data show CDR1 as SGHRS and CDR2 as YFSETQ. V dropped 4 bases and J dropped 4; count of bases not matched to a gene: 7. This CDR3 comprises 14 residues.

V and J are TRBV19 and TRBJ1-2; 7 bases map to TRBD1. The germline CDR1 and CDR2 sequences are LNHDA and SQIVND (reference sequence). The length of the CDR3 is 14 residues. J lost 2 bases, V lost 5 bases, and 5 bases had no gene match. CDR3 region: CASSALTGNYGYTF. CDR3 bases: TGTGCCAGTAGTGCCTTGACAGGGAACTATGGCTACACCTTC.

This chain uses TRBV7-6 with TRBJ2-1; TRBD2 is a possible D gene (7 bases). Trimming removed 5 bases from V and 2 bases from J, with 16 bases in between. CDR1 is SGHVS and CDR2 is FNYEAQ in the germline V gene. The CDR3 extends over 16 amino acids. The CDR3 DNA reads as TGTGCCAGCAGCCCCAGGGCGGGGGCAACCTACAATGAGCAGTTCTTC. It codes for CASSPRAGATYNEQFF.

In its sample, this clone was seen once. This chain uses TRBV7-9 with TRBJ1-6; D is uncertain. The CDR3 runs 14 residues. V was cut by 1 base and J by 5 bases, with 6 bases left in between. Germline CDR1 and CDR2: SEHNR and FQNEAQ (reference sequence). The chain's CDR3 is CASSLVVNNSPLHF. CDR3 nucleotide sequence: TGTGCCAGCAGCTTAGTTGTGAATAATTCACCCCTCCACTTT.

The chain carries TRBV9 and TRBJ2-3; D perhaps matches TRBD1 (6 bases). V gave up 0 bases and J gave up 6 bases, with 14 bases separating them. Germline values: CDR1 SGDLS, CDR2 YYNGEE. This CDR3 spans 15 amino acids. CDR3 loop: CASSVAQGFADTQYF. Written as DNA, the CDR3 is TGTGCCAGCAGCGTAGCTCAGGGGTTTGCGGATACGCAGTATTTT.

The rearrangement links TRBV9 to TRBJ2-5; D perhaps matches TRBD1 (6 bases). The germline CDR1 and CDR2 sequences are SGDLS and YYNGEE. V dropped 2 bases and J dropped 2 bases, with 10 bases sitting between them. The CDR3 runs to 14 residues. CDR3 DNA: TGTGCCAGCAGCGTTACAGGGTATCAAGAGACCCAGTACTTC. Translating gives CASSVTGYQETQYF.